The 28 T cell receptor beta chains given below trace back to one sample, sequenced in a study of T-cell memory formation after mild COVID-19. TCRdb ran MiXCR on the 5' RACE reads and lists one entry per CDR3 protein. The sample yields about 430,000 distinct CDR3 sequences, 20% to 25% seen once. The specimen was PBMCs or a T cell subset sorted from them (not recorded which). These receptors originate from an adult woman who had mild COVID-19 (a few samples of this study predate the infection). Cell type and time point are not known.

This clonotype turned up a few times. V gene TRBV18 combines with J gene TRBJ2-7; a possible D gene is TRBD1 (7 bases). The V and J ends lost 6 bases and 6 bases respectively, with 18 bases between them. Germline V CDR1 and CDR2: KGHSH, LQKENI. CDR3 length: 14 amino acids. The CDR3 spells CASSPGRQGGEQYF. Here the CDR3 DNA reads TGTGCCAGCTCTCCCGGCCGACAGGGAGGCGAGCAGTACTTC.

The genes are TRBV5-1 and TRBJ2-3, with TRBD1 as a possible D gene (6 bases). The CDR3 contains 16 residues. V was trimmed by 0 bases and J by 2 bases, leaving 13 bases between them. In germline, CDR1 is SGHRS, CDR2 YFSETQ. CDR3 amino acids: CASSLGAGADTDTQYF. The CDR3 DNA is TGCGCCAGCAGCTTGGGGGCAGGGGCAGACACAGATACGCAGTATTTT.

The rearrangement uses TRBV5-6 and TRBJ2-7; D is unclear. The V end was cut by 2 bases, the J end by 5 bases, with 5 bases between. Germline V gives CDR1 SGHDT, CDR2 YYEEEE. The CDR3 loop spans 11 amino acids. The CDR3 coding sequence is TGTGCCAGCAGCTTAACGGACGAGCAGTACTTC. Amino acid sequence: CASSLTDEQYF. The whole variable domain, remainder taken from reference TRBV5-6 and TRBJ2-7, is DAGVTQSPTHLIKTRGQQVTLRCSPKSGHDTVSWYQQALGQGPQFIFQYYEEEERQRGNFPDRFSGHQFPNYSSELNVNALLLGDSALYLCASSLTDEQYFGPGTRLTVT.

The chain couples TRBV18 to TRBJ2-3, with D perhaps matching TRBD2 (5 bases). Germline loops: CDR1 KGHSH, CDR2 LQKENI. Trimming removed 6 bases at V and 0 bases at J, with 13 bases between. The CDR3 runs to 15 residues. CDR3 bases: TGTGCCAGCTCGCAAAGCGGAGCTAGCACAGATACGCAGTATTTT. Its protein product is CASSQSGASTDTQYF.

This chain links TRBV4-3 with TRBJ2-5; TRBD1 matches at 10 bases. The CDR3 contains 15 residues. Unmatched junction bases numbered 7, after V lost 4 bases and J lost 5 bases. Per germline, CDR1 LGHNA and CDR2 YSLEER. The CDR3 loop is CASSPGTGVGETQYF. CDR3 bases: TGCGCCAGCAGCCCGGGGACAGGGGTTGGGGAGACCCAGTACTTC.

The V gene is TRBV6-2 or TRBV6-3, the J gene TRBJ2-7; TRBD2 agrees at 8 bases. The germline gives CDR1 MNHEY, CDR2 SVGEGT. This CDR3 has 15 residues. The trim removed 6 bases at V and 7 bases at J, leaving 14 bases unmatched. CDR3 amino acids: CASSLLLGLAIEQYF. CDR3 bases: TGTGCCAGCAGCCTACTCCTAGGACTAGCTATTGAGCAGTACTTC.

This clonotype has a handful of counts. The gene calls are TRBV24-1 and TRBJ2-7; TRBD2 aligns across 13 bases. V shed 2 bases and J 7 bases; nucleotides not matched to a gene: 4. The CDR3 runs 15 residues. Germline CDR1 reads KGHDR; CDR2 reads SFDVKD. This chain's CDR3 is CATSDSTGLAGEQYF. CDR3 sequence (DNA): TGTGCCACCAGTGATTCTACGGGACTAGCGGGAGAGCAGTACTTC.

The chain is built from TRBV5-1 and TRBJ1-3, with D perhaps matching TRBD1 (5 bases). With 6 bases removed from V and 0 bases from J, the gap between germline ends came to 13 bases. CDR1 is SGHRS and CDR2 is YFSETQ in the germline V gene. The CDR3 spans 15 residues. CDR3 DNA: TGCGCCAGCACCCTGGGGGACTTCTCTGGAAACACCATATATTTT. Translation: CASTLGDFSGNTIYF.

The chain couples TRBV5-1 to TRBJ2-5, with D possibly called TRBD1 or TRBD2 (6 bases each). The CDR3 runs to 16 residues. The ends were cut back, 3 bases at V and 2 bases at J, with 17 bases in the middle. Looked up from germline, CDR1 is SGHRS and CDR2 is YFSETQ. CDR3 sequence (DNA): TGCGCCAGCAGCTCAAGGGGGGCAGGGGTACAAGAGACCCAGTACTTC. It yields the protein CASSSRGAGVQETQYF.

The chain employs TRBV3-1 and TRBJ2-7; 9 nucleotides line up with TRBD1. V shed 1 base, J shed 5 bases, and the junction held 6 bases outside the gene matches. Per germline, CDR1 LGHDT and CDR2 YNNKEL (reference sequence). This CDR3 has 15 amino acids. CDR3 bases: TGTGCCAGCAGCCAAGCATGGACAGGGGCCAACGAGCAGTACTTC. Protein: CASSQAWTGANEQYF.

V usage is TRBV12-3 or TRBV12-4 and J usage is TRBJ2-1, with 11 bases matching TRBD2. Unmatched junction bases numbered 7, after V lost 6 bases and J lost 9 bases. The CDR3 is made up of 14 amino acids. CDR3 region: CASSTSGSISEQFF. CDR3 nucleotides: TGTGCCAGCAGCACTAGCGGGAGTATCTCTGAGCAGTTCTTC.

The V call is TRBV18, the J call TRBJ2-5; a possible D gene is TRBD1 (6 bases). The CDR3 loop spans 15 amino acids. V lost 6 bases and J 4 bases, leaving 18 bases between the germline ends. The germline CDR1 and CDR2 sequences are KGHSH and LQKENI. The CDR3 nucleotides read TGTGCCAGCTCTTACACTCCGGGACAAAGAGAGACCCAGTACTTC. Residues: CASSYTPGQRETQYF.

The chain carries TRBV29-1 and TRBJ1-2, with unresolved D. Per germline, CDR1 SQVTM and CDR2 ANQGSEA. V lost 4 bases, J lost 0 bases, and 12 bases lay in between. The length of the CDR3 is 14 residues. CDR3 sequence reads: CSVVVGNTNYGYTF. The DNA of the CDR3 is TGCAGCGTTGTTGTAGGGAACACTAACTATGGCTACACCTTC.

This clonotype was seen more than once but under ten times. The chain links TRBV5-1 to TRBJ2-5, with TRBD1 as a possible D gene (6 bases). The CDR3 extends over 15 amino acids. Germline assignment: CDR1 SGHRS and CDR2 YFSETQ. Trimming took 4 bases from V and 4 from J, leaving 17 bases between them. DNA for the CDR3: TGCGCCAGCAGCCCCCTAGGGACCAGGGGAGAGACCCAGTACTTC. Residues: CASSPLGTRGETQYF.

The CDR3 DNA is TGTGCCAGCAGTTCAGGGGGCGCGGAGACCCAGTACTTC. Translated, it gives CASSSGGAETQYF. The rearrangement joins TRBV27 to TRBJ2-5, with 8 bases lining up with TRBD1. This CDR3 contains 13 residues. Germline V CDR1 and CDR2: MNHEY, SMNVEV (reference sequence). Trimming removed 4 bases from V and 5 bases from J; junction bases left unmatched: 3.

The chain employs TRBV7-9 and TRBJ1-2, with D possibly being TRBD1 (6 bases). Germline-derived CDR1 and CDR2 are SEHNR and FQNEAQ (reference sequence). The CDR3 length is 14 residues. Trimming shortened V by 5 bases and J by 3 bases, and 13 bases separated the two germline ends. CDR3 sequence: CASSPTTGYYGYTF. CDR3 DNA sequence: TGTGCCAGCAGCCCTACAACAGGGTACTATGGCTACACCTTC.

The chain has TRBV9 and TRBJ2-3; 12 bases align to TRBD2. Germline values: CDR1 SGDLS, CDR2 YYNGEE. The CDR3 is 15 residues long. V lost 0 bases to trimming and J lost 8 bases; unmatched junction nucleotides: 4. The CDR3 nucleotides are TGTGCCAGCAGCGTAGCTAGCGGGGGGGCCAGTACGCAGTATTTT. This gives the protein CASSVASGGASTQYF.

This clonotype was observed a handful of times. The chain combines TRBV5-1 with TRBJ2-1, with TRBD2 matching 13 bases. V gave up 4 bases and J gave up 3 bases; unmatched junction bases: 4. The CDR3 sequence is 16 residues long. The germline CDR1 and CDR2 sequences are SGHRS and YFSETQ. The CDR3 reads CASSGLAGANYNEQFF. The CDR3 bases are TGCGCCAGCAGCGGACTAGCGGGGGCCAACTACAATGAGCAGTTCTTC.

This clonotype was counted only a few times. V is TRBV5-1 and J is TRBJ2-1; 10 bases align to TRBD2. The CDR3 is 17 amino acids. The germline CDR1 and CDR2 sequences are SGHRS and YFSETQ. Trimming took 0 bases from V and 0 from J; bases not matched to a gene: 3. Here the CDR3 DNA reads TGCGCCAGCAGCTTGGAGCCTAGCGGGGGCTCCTACAATGAGCAGTTCTTC. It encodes CASSLEPSGGSYNEQFF.

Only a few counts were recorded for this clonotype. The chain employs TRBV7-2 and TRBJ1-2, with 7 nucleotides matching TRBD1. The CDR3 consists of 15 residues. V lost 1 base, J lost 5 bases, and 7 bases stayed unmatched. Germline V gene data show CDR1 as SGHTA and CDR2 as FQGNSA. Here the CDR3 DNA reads TGTGCCAGCAGCTTAGTCGCCGGGACAGAGTATGGCTACACCTTC. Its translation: CASSLVAGTEYGYTF.

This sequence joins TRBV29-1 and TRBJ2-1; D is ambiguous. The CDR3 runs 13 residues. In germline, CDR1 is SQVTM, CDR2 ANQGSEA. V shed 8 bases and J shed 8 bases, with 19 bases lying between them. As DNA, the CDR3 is TGCAGCTCCCTACCTATTCTATATGATGAGCAGTTCTTC. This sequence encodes CSSLPILYDEQFF.

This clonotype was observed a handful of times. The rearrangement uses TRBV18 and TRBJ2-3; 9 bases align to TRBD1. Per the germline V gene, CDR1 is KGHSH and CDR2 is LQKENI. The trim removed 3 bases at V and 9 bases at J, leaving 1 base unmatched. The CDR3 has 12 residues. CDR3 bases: TGTGCCAGCTCACCGGGACAGGGCACGCAGTATTTT. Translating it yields CASSPGQGTQYF. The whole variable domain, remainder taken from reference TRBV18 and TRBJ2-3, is NAGVMQNPRHLVRRRGQEARLRCSPMKGHSHVYWYRQLPEEGLKFMVYLQKENIIDESGMPKERFSAEFPKEGPSILRIQQVVRGDSAAYFCASSPGQGTQYFGPGTRLTVL.

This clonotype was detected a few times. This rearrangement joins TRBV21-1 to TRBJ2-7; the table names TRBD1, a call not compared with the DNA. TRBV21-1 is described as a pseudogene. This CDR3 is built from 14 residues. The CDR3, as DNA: TGTGCCAGCAGTCTCCCGGGGGGGACGGAGGAGCAGTACTTC. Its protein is CASSLPGGTEEQYF.

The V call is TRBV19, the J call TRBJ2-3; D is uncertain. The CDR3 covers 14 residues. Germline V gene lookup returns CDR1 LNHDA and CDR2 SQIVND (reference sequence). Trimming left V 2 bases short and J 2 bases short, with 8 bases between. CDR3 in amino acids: CASSILTDTDTQYF. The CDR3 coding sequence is TGTGCCAGTAGTATATTAACTGACACAGATACGCAGTATTTT.

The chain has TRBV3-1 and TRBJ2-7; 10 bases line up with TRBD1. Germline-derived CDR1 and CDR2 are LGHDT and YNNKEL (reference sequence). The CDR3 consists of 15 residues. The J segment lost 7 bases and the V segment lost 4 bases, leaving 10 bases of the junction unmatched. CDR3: CASSPYGDRGREQYF. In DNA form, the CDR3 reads TGTGCCAGCAGCCCGTACGGGGACAGGGGTAGGGAGCAGTACTTC.

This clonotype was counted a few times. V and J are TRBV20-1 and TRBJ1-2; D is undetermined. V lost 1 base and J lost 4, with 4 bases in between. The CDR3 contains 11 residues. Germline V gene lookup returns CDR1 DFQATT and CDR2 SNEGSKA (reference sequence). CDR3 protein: CSARGSYGYTF. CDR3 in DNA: TGCAGTGCTAGAGGAAGCTATGGCTACACCTTC.

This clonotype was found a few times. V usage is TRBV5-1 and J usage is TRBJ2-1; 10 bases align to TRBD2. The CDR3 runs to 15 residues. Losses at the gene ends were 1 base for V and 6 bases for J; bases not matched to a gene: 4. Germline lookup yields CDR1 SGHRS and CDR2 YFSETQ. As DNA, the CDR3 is TGCGCCAGCAGCTTGATGTCTAGCGGGAGCAATGAGCAGTTCTTC. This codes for CASSLMSSGSNEQFF. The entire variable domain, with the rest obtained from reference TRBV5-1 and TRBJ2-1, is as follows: KAGVTQTPRYLIKTRGQQVTLSCSPISGHRSVSWYQQTPGQGLQFLFEYFSETQRNKGNFPGRFSGRQFSNSRSEMNVSTLELGDSALYLCASSLMSSGSNEQFFGPGTRLTVL.

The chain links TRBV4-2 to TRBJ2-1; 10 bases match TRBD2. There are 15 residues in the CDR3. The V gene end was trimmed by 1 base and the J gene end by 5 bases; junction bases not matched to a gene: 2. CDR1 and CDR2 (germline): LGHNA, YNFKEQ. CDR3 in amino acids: CASSQGLAGDNEQFF. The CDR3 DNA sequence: TGTGCCAGCAGCCAAGGCCTAGCGGGAGACAATGAGCAGTTCTTC.